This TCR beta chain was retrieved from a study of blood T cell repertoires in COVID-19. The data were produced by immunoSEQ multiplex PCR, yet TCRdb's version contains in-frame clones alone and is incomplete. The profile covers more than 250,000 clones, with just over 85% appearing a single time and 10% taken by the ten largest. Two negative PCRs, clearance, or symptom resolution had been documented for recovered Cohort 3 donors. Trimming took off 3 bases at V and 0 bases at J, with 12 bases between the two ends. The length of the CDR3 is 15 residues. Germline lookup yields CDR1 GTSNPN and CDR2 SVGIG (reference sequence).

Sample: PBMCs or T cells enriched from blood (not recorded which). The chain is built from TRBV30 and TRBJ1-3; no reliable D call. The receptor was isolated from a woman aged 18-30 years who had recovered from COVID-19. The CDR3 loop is CAWSFLGFSGNTIYF. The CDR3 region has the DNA TGTGCCTGGAGCTTCCTGGGCTTCTCTGGAAACACCATATATTTT.